This entry lists 11 T cell receptor beta chains sequenced from one sample in a study of control samples from healthy donors and cancer patients. TCRdb keeps only in-frame clones here, not all; method: immunoSEQ multiplex PCR. The sample consists of 140,000 to 150,000 clones, roughly 93% of them appearing once. The sequenced material came from blood. These receptors all come from a man younger than 30 in good health.

V usage is TRBV19 and J usage is TRBJ1-5; D is ambiguous. V lost 3 bases to trimming and J lost 7 bases, with 7 bases between them. This CDR3 spans 12 amino acids. In germline, CDR1 is LNHDA, CDR2 SQIVND (reference sequence). The CDR3 DNA reads TGTGCCAGTAGTATTCATAGACAGCCCCAGCATTTT. Its translation is CASSIHRQPQHF.

The chain has TRBV5-6 and TRBJ1-2, with D hard to call. This CDR3 is built from 14 residues. Germline V gene sequence: CDR1 SGHDT, CDR2 YYEEEE. Trimming removed 3 bases from V and 0 bases from J, with 9 bases in between. The CDR3 bases are TGTGCCAGCAGCTACGCGGGATCTAACTATGGCTACACCTTC. It is translated as CASSYAGSNYGYTF.

The rearrangement links TRBV7-9 to TRBJ1-4, with TRBD1 as a possible D gene (5 bases). V was trimmed by 3 bases and J by 7 bases, leaving 12 bases between them. The CDR3 totals 14 residues. Germline CDR1 reads SEHNR; CDR2 reads FQNEAQ (reference sequence). The CDR3 nucleotides are TGTGCCAGCAGCTTGATCTCAGGGCGTGAAAAACTGTTTTTT. Translating it yields CASSLISGREKLFF.

This chain connects TRBV30 to TRBJ1-5; maybe TRBD1 (6 bases). Trimming removed 0 bases at V and 7 bases at J, with 19 bases between. The CDR3 loop spans 16 amino acids. Germline V gene data show CDR1 as GTSNPN and CDR2 as SVGIG (reference sequence). The CDR3: CAWSVRGRGSVQPQHF. For the CDR3, the DNA is TGTGCCTGGAGTGTAAGAGGCAGGGGAAGTGTACAGCCCCAGCATTTT.

V and J are TRBV7-9 and TRBJ2-3; no firm D call. CDR1 is SEHNR and CDR2 is FQNEAQ in the germline V gene (reference sequence). This CDR3 contains 12 residues. V dropped 4 bases and J dropped 3 bases, with 5 bases sitting between them. The CDR3 sequence is CASSSKTDTQYF. CDR3 DNA sequence: TGTGCCAGCAGCTCTAAGACAGATACGCAGTATTTT.

The chain's CDR3 is CASMGAGTEAFF. CDR3 coding DNA: TGTGCCAGCATGGGGGCGGGCACTGAAGCTTTCTTT. This sequence joins TRBV11-1 and TRBJ1-1; a possible D gene is TRBD1 (6 bases). With 7 bases removed from V and 4 bases from J, the gap between germline ends came to 10 bases. Germline CDR1 reads SGHAT; CDR2 reads FQDESV (reference sequence). This CDR3 comprises 12 residues.

V is TRBV5-1 and J is TRBJ2-1; possible D gene TRBD2, 6 bases. The germline CDR1 and CDR2 sequences are SGHRS and YFSETQ. CDR3 length: 16 residues. V gave up 3 bases and J gave up 1 base, with 14 bases separating them. DNA of the CDR3: TGCGCCAGCAGCTCGCCGGAGGACTATTCCTACAATGAGCAGTTCTTC. Protein: CASSSPEDYSYNEQFF.

The chain uses TRBV6-2 or TRBV6-3 and TRBJ1-2, with 10 bases fitting TRBD1. Trimming cost V 7 bases and J 9 bases; bases outside gene matches: 8. Germline-derived CDR1 and CDR2 are MNHEY and SVGEGT. The CDR3 spans 13 residues. This CDR3 reads CASTPDRGSSYTF. CDR3 DNA: TGTGCCAGCACCCCGGACAGGGGGAGTAGCTACACCTTC.

This chain joins TRBV5-6 and TRBJ1-4; D is ambiguous. The CDR3 is made up of 14 amino acids. Per the germline V gene, CDR1 is SGHDT and CDR2 is YYEEEE. The V gene lost 0 bases and the J gene lost 7 bases, with 10 bases spanning the gap. CDR3 loop: CASSLGVVGEKLFF. In DNA form, the CDR3 reads TGTGCCAGCAGCTTGGGAGTTGTCGGTGAAAAACTGTTTTTT.

The V gene is TRBV27, the J gene TRBJ2-3; D might be TRBD2 (5 bases). The CDR3 is 18 amino acids. V was trimmed by 6 bases and J by 2 bases, leaving 24 bases between them. In germline, CDR1 is MNHEY, CDR2 SMNVEV (reference sequence). This CDR3 is CASSPRLSGETFTDTQYF. For the CDR3, the DNA is TGTGCCAGCAGCCCTAGATTGAGTGGGGAGACCTTCACAGATACGCAGTATTTT.

CDR3 in DNA: TGTGCCAGCAGTGAAGACGCCGGTCGGGGAAACCTAGGGGAAGCTTTCTTT. It encodes CASSEDAGRGNLGEAFF. The V and J genes are TRBV2 and TRBJ1-1, with D unclear. The length of the CDR3 is 17 residues. Trimming left V 1 base short and J 8 bases short, with 23 bases between. CDR1 and CDR2 (germline): SNHLY, FYNNEI.